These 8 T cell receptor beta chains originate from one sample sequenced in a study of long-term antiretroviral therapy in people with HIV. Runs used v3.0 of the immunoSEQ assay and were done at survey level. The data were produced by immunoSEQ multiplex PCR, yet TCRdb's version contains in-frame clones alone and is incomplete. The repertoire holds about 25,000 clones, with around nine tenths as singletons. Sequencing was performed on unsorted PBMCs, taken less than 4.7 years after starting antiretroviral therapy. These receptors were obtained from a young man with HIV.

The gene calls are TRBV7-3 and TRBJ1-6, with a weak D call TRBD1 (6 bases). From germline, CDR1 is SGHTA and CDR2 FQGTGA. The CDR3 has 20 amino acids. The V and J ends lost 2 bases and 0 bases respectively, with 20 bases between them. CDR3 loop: CASSLPPGGDASSYNSPLHF. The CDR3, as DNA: TGTGCCAGCAGCTTACCCCCGGGGGGCGATGCGAGCTCCTATAATTCACCCCTCCACTTT.

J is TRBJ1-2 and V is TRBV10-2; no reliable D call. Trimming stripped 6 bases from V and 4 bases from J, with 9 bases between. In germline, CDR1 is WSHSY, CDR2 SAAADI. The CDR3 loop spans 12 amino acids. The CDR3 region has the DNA TGCGCCAGCAGCGGGGTCCGCTATGGCTACACCTTC. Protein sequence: CASSGVRYGYTF.

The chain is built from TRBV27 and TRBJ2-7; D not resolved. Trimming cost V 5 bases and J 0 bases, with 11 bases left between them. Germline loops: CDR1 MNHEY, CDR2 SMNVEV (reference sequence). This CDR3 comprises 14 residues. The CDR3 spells CASSLRADSYEQYF. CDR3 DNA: TGTGCCAGCAGTCTTCGAGCTGACTCCTACGAGCAGTACTTC.

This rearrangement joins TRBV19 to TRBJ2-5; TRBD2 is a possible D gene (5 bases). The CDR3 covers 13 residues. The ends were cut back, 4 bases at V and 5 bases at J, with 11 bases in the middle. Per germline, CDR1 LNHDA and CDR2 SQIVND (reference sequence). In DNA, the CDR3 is TGTGCCAGTAGTAAGGACCGGAGGGAGACCCAGTACTTC. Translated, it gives CASSKDRRETQYF.

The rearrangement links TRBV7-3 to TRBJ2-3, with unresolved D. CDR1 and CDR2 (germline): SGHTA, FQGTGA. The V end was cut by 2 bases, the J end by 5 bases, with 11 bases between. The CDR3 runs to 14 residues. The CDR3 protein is CASSLAGYGDTQYF. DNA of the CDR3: TGTGCCAGCAGCTTAGCTGGGTACGGAGATACGCAGTATTTT. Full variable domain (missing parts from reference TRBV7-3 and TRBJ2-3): GAGVSQTPSNKVTEKGKYVELRCDPISGHTALYWYRQSLGQGPEFLIYFQGTGAADDSGLPNDRFFAVRPEGSVSTLKIQRTERGDSAVYLCASSLAGYGDTQYFGPGTRLTVL.

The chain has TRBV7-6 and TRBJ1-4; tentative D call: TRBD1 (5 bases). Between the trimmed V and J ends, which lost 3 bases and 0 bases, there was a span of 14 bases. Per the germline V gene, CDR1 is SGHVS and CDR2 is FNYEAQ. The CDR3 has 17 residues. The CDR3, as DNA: TGTGCCAGCAGCTTTTCCCTCGACAGTGCAACTAATGAAAAACTGTTTTTT. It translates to CASSFSLDSATNEKLFF.

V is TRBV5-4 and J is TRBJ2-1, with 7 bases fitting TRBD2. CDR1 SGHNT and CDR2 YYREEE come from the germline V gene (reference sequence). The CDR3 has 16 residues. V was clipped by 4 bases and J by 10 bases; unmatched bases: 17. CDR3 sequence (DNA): TGTGCCAGCAGCCCCTTCCCAGCGGGGCGACCTGGCGAGCAGTTCTTC. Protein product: CASSPFPAGRPGEQFF.

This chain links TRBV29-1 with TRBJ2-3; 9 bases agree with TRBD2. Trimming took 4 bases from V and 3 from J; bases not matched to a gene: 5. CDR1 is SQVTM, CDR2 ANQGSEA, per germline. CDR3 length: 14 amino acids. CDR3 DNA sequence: TGCAGCGTTGTCCCTAGCGGGACTACAGATACGCAGTATTTT. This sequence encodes CSVVPSGTTDTQYF.